These 30 T cell receptor beta chains were sequenced from one sample in a study of vaccination effects on CD4 cells after COVID-19. Method: immunoSEQ multiplex PCR; TCRdb's copy keeps in-frame clones and lacks some. The data hold under 40,000 clones, with roughly 79% observed a single time. For these TCRs, the target antigens are not known. ViraFEST expansion of antigen-specific CD4+ T cells with viral peptide pools preceded sequencing. Culture lasted 10 days before CD4+ T cell isolation. The participants, recipients of two vaccine doses, got either BNT162b2 or mRNA-1273. The starting material was CD4+ T cells from PBMCs cultured with HCoV-NL63 spike peptides, obtained after COVID-19 vaccination. Receptor source: a human donor who received a COVID-19 vaccine. Some clones in this sample may be carry-over from other donors' samples.

V usage is TRBV6-4 and J usage is TRBJ2-5, with 8 positions matching TRBD2. From germline, CDR1 is MRHNA and CDR2 SNTAGT. V was pared by 6 bases and J by 5 bases, with 11 bases of the junction left unmatched. The CDR3 is 15 amino acids. CDR3 sequence: CASRRGANPTETQYF. CDR3 bases: TGTGCCAGCAGGCGGGGGGCTAATCCGACCGAGACCCAGTACTTC.

This chain connects TRBV28 to TRBJ2-5; possibly TRBD2 for D (7 bases). CDR3 length: 14 residues. Germline V lookup: CDR1 MDHEN, CDR2 SYDVKM. The germline V and J ends were trimmed by 2 bases and 4 bases, with 11 bases remaining between them. For the CDR3, the DNA is TGTGCCAGCAGTTTAGGGGGGGCATCAGAGACCCAGTACTTC. Translation gives CASSLGGASETQYF.

V is TRBV6-5 and J is TRBJ1-2; no reliable D call. The germline V and J ends were trimmed by 7 bases and 3 bases, with 15 bases remaining between them. This CDR3 is 14 amino acids long. CDR1 and CDR2 (germline): MNHEY, SVGAGI. This CDR3 is CASTRGNPHYGYTF. DNA of the CDR3: TGTGCCAGCACCCGCGGGAACCCCCACTATGGCTACACCTTC.

The chain couples TRBV24-1 to TRBJ1-5; D unclear. The germline V gene encodes CDR1 KGHDR and CDR2 SFDVKD. Trimming pared 1 base from V and 5 bases from J, leaving 8 bases between. The CDR3 totals 14 residues. DNA for the CDR3: TGTGCCACCAGTGATTTCCGCGGGGATCAGCCCCAGCATTTT. Protein sequence: CATSDFRGDQPQHF.

This chain joins TRBV19 and TRBJ1-6; D is uncertain. V was cut by 3 bases and J by 9 bases, with 9 bases left in between. This CDR3 is built from 13 residues. Germline assignment: CDR1 LNHDA and CDR2 SQIVND (reference sequence). For the CDR3, the DNA is TGTGCCAGTAGTATGGTGGACCTTTCACCCCTCCACTTT. Amino acids: CASSMVDLSPLHF.

This chain links TRBV3-1 (or the pseudogene TRBV3-2) with TRBJ1-1, with TRBD1 as a possible D gene (5 bases). The CDR3 extends over 15 amino acids. Germline CDR1 and CDR2: LGHDT and YNNKEL (reference sequence). Trimming removed 2 bases from V and 0 bases from J, with 10 bases in between. The CDR3 spells CASSQLGQLNTEAFF. The CDR3 DNA is TGTGCCAGCAGCCAACTAGGACAACTGAACACTGAAGCTTTCTTT.

The J gene is TRBJ2-2, the V gene TRBV7-3; the D gene could be TRBD1 or TRBD2 (7 bases each). Germline V gene data show CDR1 as SGHTA and CDR2 as FQGTGA. Trimming shortened V by 5 bases and J by 2 bases, and 15 bases separated the two germline ends. This CDR3 has 16 amino acids. In DNA, the CDR3 is TGTGCCAGCAGCGAACAGGGGAGGGGAAACACCGGGGAGCTGTTTTTT. The encoded protein is CASSEQGRGNTGELFF.

This rearrangement joins TRBV7-8 to TRBJ1-5; 10 bases map to TRBD1. Germline loops: CDR1 SGHVS, CDR2 FQNEAQ. CDR3 size: 15 residues. With V trimmed by 5 bases and J by 6 bases, 7 bases remained unmatched. The CDR3 here is CASSPDRGPGQPQHF. CDR3 sequence (DNA): TGTGCCAGCAGCCCAGACAGGGGGCCGGGTCAGCCCCAGCATTTT. Filled out from reference TRBV7-8 and TRBJ1-5, the complete variable domain reads GAGVSQSPRYKVAKRGQDVALRCDPISGHVSLFWYQQALGQGPEFLTYFQNEAQLDKSGLPSDRFFAERPEGSVSTLKIQRTQQEDSAVYLCASSPDRGPGQPQHFGDGTRLSIL.

The chain joins TRBV19 to TRBJ2-5; 8 bases are a match to TRBD2. V was clipped by 3 bases and J by 2 bases; unmatched bases: 11. CDR3 length: 17 residues. The V gene's germline CDR1 is LNHDA and CDR2 SQIVND (reference sequence). The CDR3 bases are TGTGCCAGTAGTATTTTTCATGGAGCGGGGGCTCAAGAGACCCAGTACTTC. Translation: CASSIFHGAGAQETQYF.

The rearrangement joins TRBV5-6 to TRBJ1-5; D is uncertain. There are 14 residues in the CDR3. V was trimmed by 1 base and J by 3 bases, leaving 8 bases between them. The V gene's germline CDR1 is SGHDT and CDR2 YYEEEE. The CDR3 sequence is CASSLRGINQPQHF. The CDR3 region has the DNA TGTGCCAGCAGCTTGCGGGGAATCAATCAGCCCCAGCATTTT.

The genes are TRBV11-2 and TRBJ2-7; D is ambiguous. Trimming cost V 5 bases and J 5 bases, with 13 bases left between them. From germline, CDR1 is SGHAT and CDR2 FQNNGV. The CDR3 sequence is 13 residues long. CDR3 amino acids: CASSPQNGHEQYV. The CDR3 coding sequence is TGTGCCAGCAGCCCCCAGAATGGGCACGAGCAGTACGTC.

The rearrangement uses TRBV4-1 and TRBJ2-5; TRBD1 is a possible D gene (5 bases). The V end lost 0 bases, the J end lost 4 bases, and 9 bases lay between the germline ends. Germline values: CDR1 MGHRA, CDR2 YSYEKL. The CDR3 sequence is 14 residues long. Here the CDR3 DNA reads TGCGCCAGCAGCCAAGATCAGGGAATAGAGACCCAGTACTTC. Protein: CASSQDQGIETQYF.

The DNA for the CDR3 is TGTGCCTGGAGAAAAGTCGACGAGGATAATTCACCCCTCCACTTT. Protein: CAWRKVDEDNSPLHF. The V call is TRBV30, the J call TRBJ1-6, with D unresolved. V shed 3 bases and J shed 5 bases, with 14 bases lying between them. CDR3 length: 15 residues. CDR1 and CDR2 from the germline V gene are GTSNPN and SVGIG (reference sequence).

This chain joins TRBV28 and TRBJ1-1; no reliable D call. V was trimmed by 7 bases and J by 8 bases, leaving 14 bases between them. This CDR3 spans 12 amino acids. The germline gives CDR1 MDHEN, CDR2 SYDVKM. CDR3 bases: TGTGCCAGCATCGGAGGAATCAGCGAAGCTTTCTTT. This translates into CASIGGISEAFF.

The chain joins TRBV9 to TRBJ2-5; TRBD1 or TRBD2 may be the D gene (5 bases each). Germline CDR1 and CDR2: SGDLS and YYNGEE. Trimming removed 4 bases at V and 5 bases at J, with 15 bases between. CDR3 length: 14 residues. CDR3 amino acids: CASSRRGVRETQYF. The CDR3, as DNA: TGTGCCAGCAGCCGGAGAGGGGTCCGGGAGACCCAGTACTTC. The full variable domain, in which reference TRBV9 and TRBJ2-5 provide the parts outside the CDR3, is DSGVTQTPKHLITATGQRVTLRCSPRSGDLSVYWYQQSLDQGLQFLIQYYNGEERAKGNILERFSAQQFPDLHSELNLSSLELGDSALYFCASSRRGVRETQYFGPGTRLLVL.

In its sample, this clone was seen once. This chain joins TRBV5-4 and TRBJ2-2; TRBD1 might be the D (6 bases). Between the trimmed V and J ends, which lost 3 bases and 7 bases, there was a span of 16 bases. Germline V gene lookup returns CDR1 SGHNT and CDR2 YYREEE (reference sequence). CDR3 length: 15 amino acids. CDR3 bases: TGTGCCAGCAGCTCGCTCAAACAGGGAATCGGGGAGCTGTTTTTT. Amino acid sequence: CASSSLKQGIGELFF.

This clone has a handful of counts. Other DNA sequences within the sample encode an identical CDR3. V and J are TRBV19 and TRBJ1-5; TRBD1 might be the D (5 bases). The germline V gene encodes CDR1 LNHDA and CDR2 SQIVND (reference sequence). Trimming cost V 4 bases and J 4 bases, with 17 bases left between them. The CDR3 has 16 amino acids. CDR3 sequence (DNA): TGTGCCAGTAGTACCCCAACGGGGGTTCTGAATCAGCCCCAGCATTTT. Translation: CASSTPTGVLNQPQHF.

This clone has a handful of counts. The gene calls are TRBV7-2 and TRBJ2-5; TRBD1 is a possible D gene (6 bases). Germline V lookup: CDR1 SGHTA, CDR2 FQGNSA. The CDR3 is 15 amino acids. The germline V and J ends were trimmed by 3 bases and 4 bases, with 15 bases remaining between them. The CDR3 sequence is CASSFSGALGETQYF. DNA for the CDR3: TGTGCCAGCAGCTTTTCAGGGGCTCTGGGAGAGACCCAGTACTTC.

V usage is TRBV29-1 and J usage is TRBJ1-2; D remains unclear. Germline V gene lookup returns CDR1 SQVTM and CDR2 ANQGSEA. The CDR3 is 11 amino acids. Between the trimmed V and J ends, which lost 1 base and 6 bases, there was a span of 6 bases. Here the CDR3 reads CSVEGSDGYTF. CDR3 DNA: TGCAGCGTTGAAGGGAGTGATGGCTACACCTTC.

V and J are TRBV5-1 and TRBJ1-2; unclear D gene. This CDR3 has 13 amino acids. Germline assignment: CDR1 SGHRS and CDR2 YFSETQ. V was clipped by 2 bases and J by 1 base, with 6 bases between them. CDR3 protein: CASSFLGNYGYTF. CDR3 sequence (DNA): TGCGCCAGCAGCTTTCTTGGTAACTATGGCTACACCTTC.

This sequence joins TRBV28 and TRBJ1-4; 8 positions agree with TRBD1. The CDR3 totals 15 residues. Germline V CDR1 and CDR2: MDHEN, SYDVKM. V lost 4 bases to trimming and J lost 3 bases; unmatched junction nucleotides: 4. Here the CDR3 reads CASSSQGAANEKLFF. CDR3 nucleotides: TGTGCCAGCAGTTCCCAGGGGGCGGCTAATGAAAAACTGTTTTTT.

This chain links TRBV5-1 with TRBJ1-2; 8 bases are shared with TRBD1. This CDR3 comprises 15 residues. J was trimmed by 2 bases and V by 4 bases; bases with no gene match: 7. Germline lookup yields CDR1 SGHRS and CDR2 YFSETQ. CDR3 protein: CASSPRTGRNYGYTF. In DNA form, the CDR3 reads TGCGCCAGCAGCCCCCGGACAGGGAGAAACTATGGCTACACCTTC.

The gene calls are TRBV7-3 and TRBJ2-5; 9 bases match TRBD1. The CDR3 runs to 16 residues. V dropped 5 bases and J dropped 2; count of bases not matched to a gene: 9. The germline V gene encodes CDR1 SGHTA and CDR2 FQGTGA. The CDR3 nucleotides read TGTGCCAGCAGCCCCCAGGACAGGGGAGGGCAAGAGACCCAGTACTTC. It translates to CASSPQDRGGQETQYF.

This clone was observed a few times. This rearrangement joins TRBV2 to TRBJ2-5; D is unresolved. Germline V lookup: CDR1 SNHLY, CDR2 FYNNEI. With 3 bases removed from V and 5 bases from J, the gap between germline ends came to 7 bases. This CDR3 region has 12 residues. As DNA, the CDR3 is TGTGCCAGCAGTGATGGATGGGAGACCCAGTACTTC. This codes for CASSDGWETQYF.

The rearrangement uses TRBV19 and TRBJ2-1; no reliable D call. V lost 3 bases, J lost 5 bases, and 11 bases lay in between. The CDR3 length is 14 residues. CDR1 and CDR2 from the germline V gene are LNHDA and SQIVND (reference sequence). The CDR3 bases are TGTGCCAGTAGTATTAGTCACAGAAACAATGAGCAGTTCTTC. Translated: CASSISHRNNEQFF.

This rearrangement joins TRBV7-2 to TRBJ2-2, with 11 bases lining up with TRBD1. Germline CDR1 is SGHTA and CDR2 is FQGNSA. V shed 2 bases, J shed 2 bases, and the junction held 4 bases outside the gene matches. The CDR3 is made up of 17 amino acids. The CDR3 here is CASSLRGQGENTGELFF. The CDR3 DNA sequence: TGTGCCAGCAGCTTACGGGGACAGGGGGAAAACACCGGGGAGCTGTTTTTT.

The chain uses TRBV4-3 and TRBJ2-3, with 8 bases lining up with TRBD1. Trimming took 0 bases from V and 0 from J; bases not matched to a gene: 8. The CDR3 extends over 18 amino acids. Germline-derived CDR1 and CDR2 are LGHNA and YSLEER. In nucleotides, the CDR3 is TGCGCCAGCAGCCAAGATCTCGGTTGGGACAGGAGCACAGATACGCAGTATTTT. It translates to CASSQDLGWDRSTDTQYF.

CDR3 loop: CASSLAEGDTQYF. DNA of the CDR3: TGTGCCAGCAGTTTAGCGGAGGGAGATACGCAGTATTTT. The chain joins TRBV12-3 or TRBV12-4 to TRBJ2-3; perhaps TRBD2 as D (6 bases). Trimming took off 0 bases at V and 5 bases at J, with 6 bases between the two ends. The CDR3 is made up of 13 amino acids.

Here the CDR3 reads CASSGTTGAPGNTIYF. As DNA, the CDR3 is TGTGCCAGCAGTGGAACGACAGGGGCCCCTGGAAACACCATATATTTT. The genes are TRBV6-2 or TRBV6-3 and TRBJ1-3; 8 bases agree with TRBD1. Losses at the gene ends were 5 bases for V and 2 bases for J; bases not matched to a gene: 8. Germline V lookup: CDR1 MNHEY, CDR2 SVGEGT. The CDR3 is made up of 16 amino acids.

The chain's CDR3 is CASSMTGTGYEQYV. The CDR3 coding sequence is TGTGCCAGCAGTATGACCGGGACAGGGTACGAGCAGTACGTC. The chain carries TRBV27 and TRBJ2-7; TRBD1 agrees at 9 bases. Germline CDR1 and CDR2: MNHEY and SMNVEV (reference sequence). The junction had 6 bases not matched to a gene; V was cut back by 5 bases and J by 4 bases. This CDR3 region has 14 residues.